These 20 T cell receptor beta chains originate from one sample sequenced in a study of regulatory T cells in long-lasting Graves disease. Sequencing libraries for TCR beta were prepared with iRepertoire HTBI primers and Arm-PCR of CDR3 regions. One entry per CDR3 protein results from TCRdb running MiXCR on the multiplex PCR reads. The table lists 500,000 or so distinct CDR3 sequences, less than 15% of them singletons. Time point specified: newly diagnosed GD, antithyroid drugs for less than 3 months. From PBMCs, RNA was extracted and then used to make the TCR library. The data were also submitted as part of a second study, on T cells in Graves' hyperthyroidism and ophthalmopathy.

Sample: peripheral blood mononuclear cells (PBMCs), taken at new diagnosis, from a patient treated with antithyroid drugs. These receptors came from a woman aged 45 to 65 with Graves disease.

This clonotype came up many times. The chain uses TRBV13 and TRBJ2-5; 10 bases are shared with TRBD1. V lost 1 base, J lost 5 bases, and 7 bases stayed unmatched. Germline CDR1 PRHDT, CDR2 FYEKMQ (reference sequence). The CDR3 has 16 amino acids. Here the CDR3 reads CASSLVGQGVYETQYF. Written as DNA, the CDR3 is TGTGCCAGCAGCTTAGTAGGACAGGGGGTTTACGAGACCCAGTACTTC.

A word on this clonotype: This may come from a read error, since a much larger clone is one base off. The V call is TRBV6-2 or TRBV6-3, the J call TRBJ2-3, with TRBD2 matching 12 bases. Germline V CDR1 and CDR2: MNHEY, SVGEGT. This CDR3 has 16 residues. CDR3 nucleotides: TGTGCCGGCAGTTCAGGACTAGCGGGATTGGCAGATACGCAGTATTTT. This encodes CAGSSGLAGLADTQYF.

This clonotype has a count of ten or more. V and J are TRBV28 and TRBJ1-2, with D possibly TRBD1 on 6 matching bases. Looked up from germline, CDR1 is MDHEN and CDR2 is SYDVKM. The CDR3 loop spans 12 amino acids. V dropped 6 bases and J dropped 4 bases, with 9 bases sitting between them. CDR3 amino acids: CASSGQIYGYTF. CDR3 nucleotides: TGTGCCAGCAGCGGACAGATCTATGGCTACACCTTC.

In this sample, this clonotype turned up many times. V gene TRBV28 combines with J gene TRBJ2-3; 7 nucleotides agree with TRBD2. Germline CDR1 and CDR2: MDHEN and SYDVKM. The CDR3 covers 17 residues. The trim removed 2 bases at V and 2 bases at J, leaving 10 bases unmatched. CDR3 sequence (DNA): TGTGCCAGCAGTTTAGTGTCTAGCGGAACTTACACAGATACGCAGTATTTT. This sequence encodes CASSLVSSGTYTDTQYF.

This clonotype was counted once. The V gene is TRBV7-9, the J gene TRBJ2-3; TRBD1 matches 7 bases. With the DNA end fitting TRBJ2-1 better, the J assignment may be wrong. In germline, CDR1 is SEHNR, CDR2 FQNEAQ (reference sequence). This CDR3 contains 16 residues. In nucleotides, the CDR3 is TGTGCCAGCAGCTTAGCCCCCTCGACAGGGTACAATGAGCAGTTCTTC. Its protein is CASSLAPSTGYNEQFF.

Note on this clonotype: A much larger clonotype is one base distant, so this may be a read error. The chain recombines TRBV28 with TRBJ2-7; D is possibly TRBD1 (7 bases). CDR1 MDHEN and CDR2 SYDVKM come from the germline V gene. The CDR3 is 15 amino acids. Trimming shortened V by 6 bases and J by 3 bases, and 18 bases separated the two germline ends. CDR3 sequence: CASSLNQGGHYEQYF. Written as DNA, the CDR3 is TGTGCCAGCAGCCTGAATCAGGGGGGCCACTACGAGCAGTACTTC.

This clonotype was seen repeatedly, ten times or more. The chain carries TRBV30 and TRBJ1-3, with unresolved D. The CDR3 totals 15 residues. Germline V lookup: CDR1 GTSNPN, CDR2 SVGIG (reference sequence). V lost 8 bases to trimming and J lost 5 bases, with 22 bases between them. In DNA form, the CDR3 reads TGTGCCGTGGCCCGCGGCAGATCTTCTCGAAACACCATATATTTT. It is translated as CAVARGRSSRNTIYF.

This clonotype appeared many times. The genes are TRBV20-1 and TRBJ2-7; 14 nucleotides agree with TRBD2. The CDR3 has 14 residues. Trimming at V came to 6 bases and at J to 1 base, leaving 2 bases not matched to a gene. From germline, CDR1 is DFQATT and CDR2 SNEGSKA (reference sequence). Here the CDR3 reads CSARLAGGSYEQYF. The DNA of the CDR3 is TGCAGTGCAAGACTAGCGGGAGGGTCCTACGAGCAGTACTTC.

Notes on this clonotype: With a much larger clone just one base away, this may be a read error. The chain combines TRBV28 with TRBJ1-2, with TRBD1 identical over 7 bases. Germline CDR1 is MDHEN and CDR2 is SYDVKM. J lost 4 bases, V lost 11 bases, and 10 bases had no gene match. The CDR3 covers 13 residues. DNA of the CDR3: TGTGCCGGCACCCGAACAGGGGCCTATGGCTACACCTTC. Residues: CAGTRTGAYGYTF.

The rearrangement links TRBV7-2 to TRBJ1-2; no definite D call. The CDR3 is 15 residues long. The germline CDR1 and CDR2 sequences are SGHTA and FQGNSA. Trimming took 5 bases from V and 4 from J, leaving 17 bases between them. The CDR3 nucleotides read TGTGCCAGCAGCCCCGATATGGGAAGGGCCTATGGCTACACCTTC. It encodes CASSPDMGRAYGYTF.

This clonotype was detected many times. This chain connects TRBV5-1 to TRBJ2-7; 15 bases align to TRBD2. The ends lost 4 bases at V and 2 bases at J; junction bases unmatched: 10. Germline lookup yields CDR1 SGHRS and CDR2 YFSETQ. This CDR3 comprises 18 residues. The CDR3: CASSRTSGRAVIAYEQYF. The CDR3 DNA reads TGCGCCAGCAGCCGGACTAGCGGGAGGGCCGTGATTGCCTACGAGCAGTACTTC. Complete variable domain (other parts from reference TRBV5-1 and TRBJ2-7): KAGVTQTPRYLIKTRGQQVTLSCSPISGHRSVSWYQQTPGQGLQFLFEYFSETQRNKGNFPGRFSGRQFSNSRSEMNVSTLELGDSALYLCASSRTSGRAVIAYEQYFGPGTRLTVT.

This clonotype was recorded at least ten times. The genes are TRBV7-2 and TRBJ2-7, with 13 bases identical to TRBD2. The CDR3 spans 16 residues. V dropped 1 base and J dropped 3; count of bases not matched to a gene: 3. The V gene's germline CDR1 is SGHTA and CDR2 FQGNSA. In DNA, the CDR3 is TGTGCCAGCAGCTTAGGACTAGCGGGAGGTAACTACGAGCAGTACTTC. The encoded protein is CASSLGLAGGNYEQYF.

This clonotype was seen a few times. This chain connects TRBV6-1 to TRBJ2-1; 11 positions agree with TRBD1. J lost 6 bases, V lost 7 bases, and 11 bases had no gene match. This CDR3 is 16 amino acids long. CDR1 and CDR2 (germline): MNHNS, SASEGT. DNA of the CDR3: TGTGCCAGCACCGACCCCACCGGGACAGGGGGCAATGAGCAGTTCTTC. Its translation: CASTDPTGTGGNEQFF.

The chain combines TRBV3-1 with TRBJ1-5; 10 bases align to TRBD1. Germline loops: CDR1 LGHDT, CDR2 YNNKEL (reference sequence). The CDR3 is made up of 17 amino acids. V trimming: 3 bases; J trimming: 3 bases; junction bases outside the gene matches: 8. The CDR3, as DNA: TGTGCCAGCAGCCATCGGGACAGGGGTCTCTCCAATCAGCCCCAGCATTTT. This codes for CASSHRDRGLSNQPQHF. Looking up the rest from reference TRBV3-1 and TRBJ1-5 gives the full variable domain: DTAVSQTPKYLVTQMGNDKSIKCEQNLGHDTMYWYKQDSKKFLKIMFSYNNKELIINETVPNRFSPKSPDKAHLNLHINSLELGDSAVYFCASSHRDRGLSNQPQHFGDGTRLSIL.

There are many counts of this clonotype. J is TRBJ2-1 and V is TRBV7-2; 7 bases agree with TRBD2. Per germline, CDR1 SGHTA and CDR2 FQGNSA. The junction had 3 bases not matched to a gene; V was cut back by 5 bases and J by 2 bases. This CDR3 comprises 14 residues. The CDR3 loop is CASSMSGAYNEQFF. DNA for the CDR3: TGTGCCAGCAGCATGAGCGGGGCCTACAATGAGCAGTTCTTC.

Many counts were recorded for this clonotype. CDR3 sequence: CASSSVSGHPSNQPQHF. The CDR3 DNA reads TGTGCCAGCAGCTCCGTATCGGGACACCCTAGCAATCAGCCCCAGCATTTT. The V call is TRBV5-5, the J call TRBJ1-5; possibly TRBD1 for D (6 bases). Germline V CDR1 and CDR2: SGHKS, YYEKEE (reference sequence). Trimming removed 3 bases from V and 0 bases from J, with 16 bases in between. This CDR3 comprises 17 residues.

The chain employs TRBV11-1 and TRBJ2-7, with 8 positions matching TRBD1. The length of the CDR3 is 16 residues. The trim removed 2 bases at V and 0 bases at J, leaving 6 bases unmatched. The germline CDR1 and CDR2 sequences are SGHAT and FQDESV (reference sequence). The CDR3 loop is CASSLKSGQASYEQYF. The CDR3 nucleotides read TGTGCCAGCAGCTTAAAGTCGGGACAGGCCTCCTACGAGCAGTACTTC.

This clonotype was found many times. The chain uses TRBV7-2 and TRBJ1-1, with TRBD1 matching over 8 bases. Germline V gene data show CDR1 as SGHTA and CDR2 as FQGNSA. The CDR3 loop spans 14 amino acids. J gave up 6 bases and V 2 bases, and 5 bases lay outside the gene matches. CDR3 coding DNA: TGTGCCAGCAGCTTATCAGGGGGCTCCTCTGAAGCTTTCTTT. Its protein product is CASSLSGGSSEAFF.

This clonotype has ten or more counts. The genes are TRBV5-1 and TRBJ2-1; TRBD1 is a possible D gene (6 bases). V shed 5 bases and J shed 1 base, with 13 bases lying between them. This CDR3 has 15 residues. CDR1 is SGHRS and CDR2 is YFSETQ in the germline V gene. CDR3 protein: CASSPGQPSYNEQFF. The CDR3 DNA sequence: TGCGCCAGCAGTCCTGGACAGCCTTCCTACAATGAGCAGTTCTTC. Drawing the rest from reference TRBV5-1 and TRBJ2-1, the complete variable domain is KAGVTQTPRYLIKTRGQQVTLSCSPISGHRSVSWYQQTPGQGLQFLFEYFSETQRNKGNFPGRFSGRQFSNSRSEMNVSTLELGDSALYLCASSPGQPSYNEQFFGPGTRLTVL.

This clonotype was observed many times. CDR3 loop: CASSLGRLNYGYTF. The DNA of the CDR3 is TGTGCCAGCAGTTTGGGCCGATTAAACTATGGCTACACCTTC. The V and J genes are TRBV12-3 or TRBV12-4 and TRBJ1-2; D not resolved. V lost 3 bases and J lost 2, with 10 bases in between. CDR3 length: 14 amino acids.